This entry lists 2 T cell receptor beta chains sequenced from one sample in a study of T cell responses to AZD1222 COVID-19 vaccine. Measured with immunoSEQ multiplex PCR; TCRdb has only the in-frame clones, and not every one. The sample records 65,000 to 95,000 clones, approximately 85% being singletons. Sequencing was performed on peripheral blood, taken 28 days after the second AZD1222 dose. All receptors come from an adult who received the AZD1222 COVID-19 vaccine.

The chain uses TRBV6-5 and TRBJ2-7; unclear D gene. The CDR3 consists of 11 residues. CDR1 is MNHEY and CDR2 is SVGAGI in the germline V gene. The CDR3 is CAIGRTYEQYF. In nucleotides, the CDR3 is TGTGCGATTGGTCGGACCTACGAGCAGTACTTC.

This clone was seen a few times. The chain has TRBV2 and TRBJ2-1, with D perhaps TRBD2 (6 bases). Germline V gene data show CDR1 as SNHLY and CDR2 as FYNNEI. The CDR3 has 14 amino acids. V was clipped by 7 bases and J by 4 bases, with 14 bases between them. CDR3 region: CASTAGPQYNEQFF. Here the CDR3 DNA reads TGTGCCAGCACTGCGGGACCTCAATACAATGAGCAGTTCTTC.